The T cell receptor beta chain under discussion was sequenced for a study of blood T cell repertoires in COVID-19 (dated by TCRdb to 2018 to 2020). A note on the overall study: Samples from collaborators originated in the United States, Italy and Spain and spanned both the acute and convalescent phases of COVID-19. Where HLA class I and class II types were available, the types were taken from metadata supplied by the sample provider, not from assay-based typing. The samples were drawn from the first 160 participants of the ongoing ImmuneRACE study and from 1,254 subjects provided by 6 global collaborators. The prospective study material was composed of cDNA or gDNA derived from T cells, B-cell-depleted T cells, or PBMCs. The dataset comprised deeply sampled blood TCRbeta repertoires from subjects exposed to, actively infected with, or recovered from COVID-19. A de-identified subject ID, COVID-19 status, age in years and sex were almost always included in the sample metadata. The repertoires were released in a freely available public database meant as a resource for research on the immune response to SARS-CoV-2.

As concerns this clone: Its antigen is not yet known. Per-base quality was not reported, and no clone a single base away is much larger than it.

TCRbeta CDR3 regions were amplified from genomic DNA using the immunoSEQ Assay, a bias-controlled multiplex PCR. In the paper's pipeline: The number of nucleated cells in each sample was estimated from the amplification of reference gene primers within the assay. To quantify the absolute abundance of each unique TCRbeta CDR3 rearrangement, sequence reads were collapsed and filtered. For each sample, productive Simpson clonality was calculated as the square root of Simpson's diversity index over productive rearrangements. TCRdb took this table from immuneACCESS and kept in-frame rearrangements with V and J called. Such tables lack part of the clones; where checked against another copy, unresolved V genes explain under half of the gap, and the rest is unexplained. V, J and clone size are taken as reported in that table, and D and trimming were inferred from the DNA itself. Within this sample are some 150,000 clones, with roughly 80% of them counted one time only. The biggest ten clones account for roughly 8.4% of the sample.

Cut back by 5 bases and 4 bases, the V and J ends lie 12 bases apart. There are 15 amino acids in the CDR3, from cysteine to phenylalanine inclusive. Only the CDR3 portion is preserved as DNA: 45 bases, with reading frame beginning at the first base. The germline V gene (reference sequence) gives CDR1 as LNHNV and CDR2 as YYDKDF. Collaborating institutions collected whole blood in K2EDTA tubes following their own protocols. For TCRbeta analysis, collaborator samples were shipped as frozen whole blood, as isolated PBMCs, or as DNA extracted from either sample type. Broader findings and caveats from the paper: How much clinical and demographic metadata was included differed by source and by participant, and the metadata was provided uncurated.

The sequence came from a human donor with acute or convalescent COVID-19. The donor label of this sample is uncertain. Sample: peripheral blood. This sequence uses TRBV15 and TRBJ2-6; TRBD2 might be the D gene, on 5 matching bases. The DNA sequence is as follows: TGTGCCACCAGCCTCGGAGGTTCCGGGGCCAACGTCCTGACTTTC. This encodes CATSLGGSGANVLTF. With the rest looked up from the reference TRBV15 and TRBJ2-6 genes rather than sequenced, the full variable domain is DAMVIQNPRYQVTQFGKPVTLSCSQTLNHNVMYWYQQKSSQAPKLLFHYYDKDFNNEADTPDNFQSRRPNTSFCFLDIRSPGLGDTAMYLCATSLGGSGANVLTFGAGSRLTVL.